This T cell receptor beta chain stems from a study of PD-1 blockade in classical Hodgkin lymphoma. Study-wide results and caveats: Compared with healthy donors, newly diagnosed patients reportedly showed lower baseline TCR diversity. Repertoire differences lack defined causes, possibly disease activity or prior therapy. Complete responders matched newly diagnosed patients in baseline diversity.

This clone was seen a few times. Its antigen remains unknown. The germline gives CDR1 KGHSH, CDR2 LQKENI. This CDR3 contains 14 residues. The V gene end was trimmed by 2 bases and the J gene end by 12 bases; junction bases not matched to a gene: 8. Every patient relapsed after autologous stem cell transplantation, and brentuximab vedotin exposure varied. Each best response was a complete response, a partial response or progressive disease. Here immunoSEQ multiplex PCR was the method, and the copy in TCRdb shows in-frame clones only, minus some. The sample shows around 36,000 clones, around 87% of them seen only once.

This receptor was obtained from a human donor with classical Hodgkin lymphoma. The source material was peripheral blood mononuclear cells (PBMCs), sampled at baseline. The rearrangement uses TRBV18 and TRBJ1-5, with 9 bases that match TRBD1. CDR3 in DNA: TGTGCCAGCTCACCAGGGACAGGGTTGAGGTACCAGCATTTT. This sequence encodes CASSPGTGLRYQHF.